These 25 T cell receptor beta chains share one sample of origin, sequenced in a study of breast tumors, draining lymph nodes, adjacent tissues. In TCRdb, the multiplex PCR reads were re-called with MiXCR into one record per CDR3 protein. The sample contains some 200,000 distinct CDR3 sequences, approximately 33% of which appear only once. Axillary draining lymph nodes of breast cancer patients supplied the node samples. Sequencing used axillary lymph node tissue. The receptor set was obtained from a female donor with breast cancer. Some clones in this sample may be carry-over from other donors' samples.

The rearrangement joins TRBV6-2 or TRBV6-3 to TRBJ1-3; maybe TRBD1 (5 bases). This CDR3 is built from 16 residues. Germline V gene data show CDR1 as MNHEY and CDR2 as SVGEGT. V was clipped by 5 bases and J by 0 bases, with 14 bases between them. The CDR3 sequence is CASSQGYRTSGNTIYF. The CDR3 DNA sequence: TGTGCCAGCAGTCAGGGATACAGAACCTCTGGAAACACCATATATTTT.

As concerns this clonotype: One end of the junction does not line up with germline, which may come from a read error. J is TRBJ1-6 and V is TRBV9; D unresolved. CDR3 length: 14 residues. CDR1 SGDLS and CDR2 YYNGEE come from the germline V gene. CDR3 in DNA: TGTGCCATCAGCGTAGCGGTGCAGAATTCACCCCTCCACTTT. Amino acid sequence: CAISVAVQNSPLHF.

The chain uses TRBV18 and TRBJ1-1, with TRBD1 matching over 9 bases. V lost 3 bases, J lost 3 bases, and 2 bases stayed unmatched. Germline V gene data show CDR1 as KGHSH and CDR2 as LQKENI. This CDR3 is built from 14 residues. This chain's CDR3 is CASSPTGGDTEAFF. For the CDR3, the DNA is TGTGCCAGCTCACCGACAGGGGGGGACACTGAAGCTTTCTTT.

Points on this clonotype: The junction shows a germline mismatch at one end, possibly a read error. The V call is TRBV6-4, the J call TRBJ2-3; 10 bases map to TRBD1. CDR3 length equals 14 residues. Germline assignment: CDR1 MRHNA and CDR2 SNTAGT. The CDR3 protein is CAGSGTGVTDTQYF. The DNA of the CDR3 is TGTGCCGGCAGTGGGACAGGGGTCACAGATACGCAGTATTTT.

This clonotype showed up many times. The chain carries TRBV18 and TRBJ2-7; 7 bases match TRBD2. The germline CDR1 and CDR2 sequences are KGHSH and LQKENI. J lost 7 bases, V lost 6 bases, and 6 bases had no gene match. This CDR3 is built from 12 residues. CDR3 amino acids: CASSRTRGEQYF. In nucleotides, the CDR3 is TGTGCCAGCTCCCGGACTAGAGGTGAGCAGTACTTC.

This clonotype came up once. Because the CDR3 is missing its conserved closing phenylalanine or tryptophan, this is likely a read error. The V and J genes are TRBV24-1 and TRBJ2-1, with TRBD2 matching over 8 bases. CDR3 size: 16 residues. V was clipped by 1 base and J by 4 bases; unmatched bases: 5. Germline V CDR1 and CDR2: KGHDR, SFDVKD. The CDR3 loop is CATSDLGAGGYNEQFL. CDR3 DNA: TGTGCCACCAGTGATTTAGGGGCGGGGGGTTACAATGAGCAGTTCCTC.

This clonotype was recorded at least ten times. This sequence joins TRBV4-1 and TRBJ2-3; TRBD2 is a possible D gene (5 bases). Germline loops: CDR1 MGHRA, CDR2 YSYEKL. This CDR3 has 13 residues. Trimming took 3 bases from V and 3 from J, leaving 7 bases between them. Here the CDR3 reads CASSQGRTDTQYF. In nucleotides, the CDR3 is TGCGCCAGCAGCCAGGGGAGAACAGATACGCAGTATTTT.

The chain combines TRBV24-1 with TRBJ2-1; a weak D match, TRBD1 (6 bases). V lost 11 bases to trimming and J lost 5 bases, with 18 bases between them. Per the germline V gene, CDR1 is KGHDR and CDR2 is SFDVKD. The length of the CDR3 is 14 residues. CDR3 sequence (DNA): TGTGCCAGTGCTCTTGGACAGAGCAACAATGAGCAGTTCTTC. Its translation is CASALGQSNNEQFF.

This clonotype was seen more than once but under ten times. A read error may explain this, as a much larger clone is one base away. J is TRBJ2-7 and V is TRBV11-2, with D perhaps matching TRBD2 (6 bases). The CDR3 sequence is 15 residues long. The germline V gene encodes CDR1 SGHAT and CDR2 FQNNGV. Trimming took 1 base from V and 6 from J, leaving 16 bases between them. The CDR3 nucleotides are TGTGCCAGCAGCTTAGGCTCTAGCGCCGGCACCGAGCAGTACTTC. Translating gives CASSLGSSAGTEQYF.

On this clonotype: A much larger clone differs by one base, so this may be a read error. CDR3 sequence: CASSSLAGGFNEQLF. CDR3 in DNA: TGTGCCAGCAGCTCCCTAGCGGGAGGGTTCAATGAGCAGCTCTTC. The chain couples TRBV7-3 to TRBJ2-1; 12 bases map to TRBD2. Germline V gene lookup returns CDR1 SGHTA and CDR2 FQGTGA. The CDR3 has 15 amino acids.

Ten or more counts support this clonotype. CDR3 sequence reads: CASSALGGAYEQYF. In DNA form, the CDR3 reads TGTGCCAGCAGCGCCCTCGGGGGGGCCTACGAGCAGTACTTC. The chain combines TRBV9 with TRBJ2-7, with TRBD2 identical over 8 bases. Germline values: CDR1 SGDLS, CDR2 YYNGEE. The CDR3 runs to 14 residues. The V and J ends lost 3 bases and 2 bases, in that order; junction bases with no gene match: 4.

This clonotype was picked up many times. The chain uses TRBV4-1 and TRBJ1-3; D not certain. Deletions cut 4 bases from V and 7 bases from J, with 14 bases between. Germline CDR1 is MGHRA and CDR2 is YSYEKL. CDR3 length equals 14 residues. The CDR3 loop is CASSPLEAGNTIYF. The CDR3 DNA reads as TGCGCCAGCAGCCCCCTGGAAGCGGGCAACACCATATATTTT.

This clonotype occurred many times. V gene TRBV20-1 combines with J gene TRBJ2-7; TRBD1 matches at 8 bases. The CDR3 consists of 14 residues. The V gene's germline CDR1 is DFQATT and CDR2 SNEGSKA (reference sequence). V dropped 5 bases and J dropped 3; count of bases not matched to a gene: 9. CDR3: CSASLDRGGYEQYF. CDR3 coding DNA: TGCAGTGCTTCCCTCGACAGGGGTGGCTACGAGCAGTACTTC.

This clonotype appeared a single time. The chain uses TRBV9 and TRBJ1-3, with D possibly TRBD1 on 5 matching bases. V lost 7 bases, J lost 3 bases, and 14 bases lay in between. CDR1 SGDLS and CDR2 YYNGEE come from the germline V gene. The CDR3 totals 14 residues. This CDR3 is CASRGGSNGNTIYF. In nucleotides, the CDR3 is TGTGCCAGCCGGGGCGGGAGCAATGGAAACACCATATATTTT.

The CDR3 DNA reads as TGTGCCAGCAGCTTAAACCCCCCGGACACTAATTCACCCCTCCACTTT. This codes for CASSLNPPDTNSPLHF. The chain recombines TRBV9 with TRBJ1-6; D might be TRBD1 (5 bases). This CDR3 contains 16 residues. Germline loops: CDR1 SGDLS, CDR2 YYNGEE. V lost 4 bases and J lost 6, with 17 bases in between.

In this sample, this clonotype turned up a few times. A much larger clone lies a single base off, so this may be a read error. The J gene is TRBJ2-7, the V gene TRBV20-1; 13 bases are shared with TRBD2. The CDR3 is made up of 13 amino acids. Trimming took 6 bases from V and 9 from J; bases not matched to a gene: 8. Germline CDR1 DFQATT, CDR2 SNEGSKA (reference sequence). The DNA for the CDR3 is TGCAGTGCCCGGACTAGCGGGAGCGGGGCGCAGTACTTC. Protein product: CSARTSGSGAQYF.

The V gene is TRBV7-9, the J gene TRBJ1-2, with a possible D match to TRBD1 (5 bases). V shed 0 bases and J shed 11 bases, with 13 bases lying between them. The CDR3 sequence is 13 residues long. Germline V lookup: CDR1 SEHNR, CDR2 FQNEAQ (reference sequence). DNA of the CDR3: TGTGCCAGCAGCTTAGCGGGGACTAGCGGTTACACCTTC. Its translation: CASSLAGTSGYTF.

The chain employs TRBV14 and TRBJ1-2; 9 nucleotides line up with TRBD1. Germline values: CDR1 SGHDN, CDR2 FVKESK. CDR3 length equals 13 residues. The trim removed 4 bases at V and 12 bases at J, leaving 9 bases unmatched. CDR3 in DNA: TGTGCCAGCAGCCCACAGGGGGCGCGTGGAAACACCTTC. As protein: CASSPQGARGNTF.

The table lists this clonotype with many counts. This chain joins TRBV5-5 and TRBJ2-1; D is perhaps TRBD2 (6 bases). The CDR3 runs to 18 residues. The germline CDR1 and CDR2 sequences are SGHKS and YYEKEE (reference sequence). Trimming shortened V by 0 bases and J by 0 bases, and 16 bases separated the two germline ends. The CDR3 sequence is CASSLAERVVSSYNEQFF. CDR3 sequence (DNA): TGTGCCAGCAGCTTGGCCGAGCGGGTTGTGAGCTCCTACAATGAGCAGTTCTTC.

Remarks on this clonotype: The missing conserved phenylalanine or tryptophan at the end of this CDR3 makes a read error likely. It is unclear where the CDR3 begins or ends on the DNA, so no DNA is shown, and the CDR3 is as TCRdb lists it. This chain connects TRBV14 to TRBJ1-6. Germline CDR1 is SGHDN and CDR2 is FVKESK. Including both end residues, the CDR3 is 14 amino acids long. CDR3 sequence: CASSQDSVFSPLPL.

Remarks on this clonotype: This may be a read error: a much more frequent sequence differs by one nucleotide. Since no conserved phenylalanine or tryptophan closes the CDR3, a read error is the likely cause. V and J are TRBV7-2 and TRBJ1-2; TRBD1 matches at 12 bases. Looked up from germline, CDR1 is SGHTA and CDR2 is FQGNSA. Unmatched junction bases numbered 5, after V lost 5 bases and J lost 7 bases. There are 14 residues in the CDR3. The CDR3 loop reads CASSPGTGGLGYTL. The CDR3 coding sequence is TGTGCCAGCAGCCCCGGGACAGGGGGCCTTGGCTACACCCTC.

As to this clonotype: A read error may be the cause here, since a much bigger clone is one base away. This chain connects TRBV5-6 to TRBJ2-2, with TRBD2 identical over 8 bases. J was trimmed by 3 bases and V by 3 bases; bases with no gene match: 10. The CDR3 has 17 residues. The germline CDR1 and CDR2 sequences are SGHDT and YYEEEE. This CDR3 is CASSSQTTGRDTGELFF. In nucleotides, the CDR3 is TGTGCCAGCAGCTCTCAGACTACCGGGAGGGACACCGGGGAGCTGTTTTTT.

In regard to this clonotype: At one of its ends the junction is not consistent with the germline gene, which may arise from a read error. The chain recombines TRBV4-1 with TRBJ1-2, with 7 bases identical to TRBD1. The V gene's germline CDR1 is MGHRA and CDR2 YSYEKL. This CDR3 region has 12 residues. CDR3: CATSRDSEGCTF. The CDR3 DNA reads TGCGCCACCAGCAGGGACAGTGAGGGCTGCACCTTC.

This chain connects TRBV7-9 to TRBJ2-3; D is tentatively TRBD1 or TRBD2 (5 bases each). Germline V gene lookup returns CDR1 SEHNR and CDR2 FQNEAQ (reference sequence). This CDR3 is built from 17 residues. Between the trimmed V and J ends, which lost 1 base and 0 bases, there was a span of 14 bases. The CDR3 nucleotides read TGTGCCAGCAGCTTAGGGGCAGGGCGGACTAGCACAGATACGCAGTATTTT. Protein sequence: CASSLGAGRTSTDTQYF.

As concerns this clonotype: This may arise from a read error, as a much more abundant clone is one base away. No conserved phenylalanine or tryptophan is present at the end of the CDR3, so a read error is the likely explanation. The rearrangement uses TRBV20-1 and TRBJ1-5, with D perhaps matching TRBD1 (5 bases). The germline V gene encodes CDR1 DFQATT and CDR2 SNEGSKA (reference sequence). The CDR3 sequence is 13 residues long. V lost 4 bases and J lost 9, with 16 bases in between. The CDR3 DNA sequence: TGCAGTGCTACCAAAACAGGAACCCGGCCCCAGCATCTT. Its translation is CSATKTGTRPQHL.